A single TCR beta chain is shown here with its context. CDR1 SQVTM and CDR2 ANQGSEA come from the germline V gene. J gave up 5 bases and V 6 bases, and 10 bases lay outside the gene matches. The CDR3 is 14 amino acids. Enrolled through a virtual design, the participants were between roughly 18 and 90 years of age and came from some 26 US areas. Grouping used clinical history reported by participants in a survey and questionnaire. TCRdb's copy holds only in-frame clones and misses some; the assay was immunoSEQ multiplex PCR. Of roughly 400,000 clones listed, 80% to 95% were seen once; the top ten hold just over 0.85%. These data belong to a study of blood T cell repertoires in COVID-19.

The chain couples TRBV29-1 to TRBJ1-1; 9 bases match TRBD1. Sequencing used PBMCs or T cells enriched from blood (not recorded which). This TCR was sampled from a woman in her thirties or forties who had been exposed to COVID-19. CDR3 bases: TGCAGCGTCTTCGCCGGGACAGGGTGGACTGAAGCTTTCTTT. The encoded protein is CSVFAGTGWTEAFF. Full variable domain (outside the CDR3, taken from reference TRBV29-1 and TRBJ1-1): SAVISQKPSRDICQRGTSLTIQCQVDSQVTMMFWYRQQPGQSLTLIATANQGSEATYESGFVIDKFPISRPNLTFSTLTVSNMSPEDSSIYLCSVFAGTGWTEAFFGQGTRLTVV.